This T cell receptor beta chain is from a study of cytomegalovirus exposure and HLA in healthy donors. Study summary: In an earlier analysis, 90 million to 130 million unique TCR beta sequences were found from some 170 million T cells. Researchers found that about 82% of under 450 genotyped donors fell within the Caucasian-associated ancestry cluster.

Trimming at V came to 4 bases and at J to 8 bases, leaving 13 bases not matched to a gene. The CDR3 totals 15 residues. CDR1 is MNHEY and CDR2 is SVGAGI in the germline V gene. Primers: 60 Vbeta forward and 13 Jbeta reverse. The protocol was immunoSEQ multiplex PCR, while the TCRdb copy is restricted to in-frame clones and leaves out a portion. In the table there are some 150,000 clones, 63% of which are singletons. Comments on this clone: Its antigen is unidentified.

General study results and limits: Accurate prediction of HLA-A and HLA-B alleles (for most subjects) was reportedly achieved from TCR beta sequences. Later analysis identified a missense DCLRE1C variant that was linked to TCR beta V- and J-gene trimming.

The clonotype was recovered from a woman aged 55-75 years in good health and CMV-seropositive. The sequenced sample consisted of PBMCs. The chain links TRBV6-5 to TRBJ2-7; TRBD2 matches 8 bases. CDR3 DNA sequence: TGTGCCAGCAGTTCCAGCGGGGGCTACTTTCGTAAGCAGTACTTC. Translation: CASSSSGGYFRKQYF.